This entry features one TCR beta chain sequence. Its antigen remains unidentified. Per-base qualities were not stored, and no clone one base away is much larger. The CDR3 starts with the cysteine, ends with the phenylalanine, and has 14 residues. Only the CDR3 region is kept as DNA, spanning 42 bases read in frame from base 1. Clipping removes 3 bases from V and 4 bases from J, with 4 as the unmatched junction base count. Based on the germline V gene, the CDR1 and CDR2 sequences are SGHRS and YFSETQ. The data were taken from a study of blood T cell repertoires in COVID-19 (dated by TCRdb to the early 2020s). Background on the whole study: The collaborator samples originated in the United States, Italy and Spain and spanned the acute and convalescent phases of COVID-19. The sample metadata nearly always contained a de-identified subject ID, COVID-19 status, age in years and sex. The repertoires were released in a freely available public database intended as a resource for research on the immune response to SARS-CoV-2. Where HLA class I and class II types were available, the types were taken from metadata supplied by the sample provider, not from assay-based typing. The samples were drawn from the first 160 participants of the ongoing ImmuneRACE study and from 1,254 subjects provided by 6 global collaborators. The prospective study material was composed of cDNA or gDNA derived from T cells, B-cell-depleted T cells, or PBMCs. The dataset comprised deeply sampled blood TCRbeta repertoires from subjects exposed to, actively infected with, or recovered from COVID-19.

The investigation overall reported the following: Clinical and demographic metadata were provided uncurated, with the amount varying by source and participant.

The immunoSEQ Assay, a bias-controlled multiplex PCR, was used to amplify TCRbeta CDR3 regions from genomic DNA. In the source study's methods: The number of nucleated cells in each sample was estimated by amplification of reference gene primers within the assay. Sequence reads were collapsed and filtered to measure the absolute abundance of every unique TCRbeta CDR3 rearrangement. Productive Simpson clonality was computed per sample as the square root of Simpson's diversity index over productive rearrangements. The clones in this table, taken by TCRdb from immuneACCESS, are in-frame only. Not every clone is retained; where verified, under half of the shortfall comes from an unresolved V gene, and the cause of the rest is unknown. V, J and clone size derive from that table, while D and trimming were established from the DNA sequence. The sample yields approximately 270,000 clones; roughly 84% were counted once. 0.85% to 0.9% of the sample is held by the ten biggest clonotypes.

In Seattle, one collaborating source enrolled patients while the infection was active and tracked those patients longitudinally over the course of disease. Each collaborating institution followed its own protocols to collect whole blood in K2EDTA tubes. For TCRbeta analysis, collaborators shipped samples as frozen whole blood, isolated PBMCs, or DNA extracted from either of those sample types. The rearranged segments are TRBV5-1 and TRBJ2-7; 10 nucleotides in the junction match TRBD2. The TCR originated in a human donor with COVID-19, enrolled during active disease. The donor label of this sample is uncertain. Sequencing input: peripheral blood. The base sequence is TGCGCCAGCAGCTCACCTAGCGGGAGTTACGAGCAGTACTTC. This codes for CASSSPSGSYEQYF. The CDR3 plus the reference TRBV5-1 and TRBJ2-7 genes for the other parts give the full variable domain: KAGVTQTPRYLIKTRGQQVTLSCSPISGHRSVSWYQQTPGQGLQFLFEYFSETQRNKGNFPGRFSGRQFSNSRSEMNVSTLELGDSALYLCASSSPSGSYEQYFGPGTRLTVT.